This note documents a single T cell receptor beta chain sequence. Its antigen remains unknown. The V gene lost 10 bases and the J gene lost 3 bases, with 22 bases spanning the gap. Germline V gives CDR1 MNHEY, CDR2 SVGAGI. The CDR3 spans 15 residues. The treatment denotes: oral pan-JAK inhibitor, 5-10 mg twice daily. Using a FACSAria, the CD4+ and CD8+ T cells were sorted from the PBMCs. The entry originates in a study of CD8+ T cells in alopecia areata. Study summary: Tofacitinib ran for 6 to 18 months before 6 months off drug. General study findings and limits: Amid tofacitinib therapy, many expanded lesional clones stayed present in scalp and blood. Just one nonresponder means the tie between baseline CD8+ expansion and response stays uncertain.

The sequencing template was cDNA reverse transcribed from extracted RNA. Measured with immunoSEQ multiplex PCR; TCRdb has only the in-frame clones, and not every one. The sample records roughly 110,000 clones, about 59% being singletons. Material: CD8+ T cells sorted from blood, obtained at week 24, from a patient treated with tofacitinib. The receptor was isolated from a human donor with alopecia areata. The rearrangement joins TRBV6-5 to TRBJ2-7; D possibly corresponds to TRBD1 (6 bases). The CDR3 is CATTEGQDSFYEQYF. The CDR3 nucleotides are TGTGCCACTACCGAGGGCCAGGACAGTTTCTACGAGCAGTACTTC.